This T cell receptor beta chain was found in a study of blood T cell repertoires in COVID-19. Study-wide context: The United States, Italy and Spain supplied acute and convalescent COVID-19 samples. Sources were T cells, B-cell-depleted T cells, or PBMCs; the material itself was cDNA or gDNA.

Germline V gene sequence: CDR1 LNHDA, CDR2 SQIVND (reference sequence). V dropped 7 bases and J dropped 0 bases, with 10 bases sitting between them. The CDR3 runs to 15 residues. Study processing details: Estimates of nucleated cell counts were drawn from the amplification of reference gene primers. The protocol was immunoSEQ multiplex PCR, while the TCRdb copy is restricted to in-frame clones and leaves out a portion. That table supplies the V and J calls and clone size; D and trimming were determined from the DNA. This table holds 70,000 to 95,000 clones, over 80% found once. Sequenced sample: peripheral blood. The receptor's source is a woman between 55 and 75 years old with active COVID-19. V is TRBV19 and J is TRBJ2-6; TRBD1 might be the D (6 bases). CDR3 amino acids: CASKRQVSGANVLTF. The CDR3 nucleotides are TGTGCCAGTAAGAGACAGGTCTCTGGGGCCAACGTCCTGACTTTC.